These 23 T cell receptor beta chains were all obtained from the same sample, sequenced in a study of OX40 agonist ivuxolimab in advanced cancers. The assay was immunoSEQ multiplex PCR, and TCRdb's table has in-frame clones only and misses some. The sample lists tens of thousands of clones, roughly 84% occurring once. The sequences come from CD4+ or CD8+ T cells sorted from blood, collected in a trial of the OX40 agonist ivuxolimab. Receptor source: an adult with an advanced solid tumor such as melanoma, head and neck, liver or kidney cancer.

The chain combines TRBV15 with TRBJ1-5, with D hard to call. The germline CDR1 and CDR2 sequences are LNHNV and YYDKDF (reference sequence). The CDR3 loop spans 15 amino acids. V shed 3 bases and J shed 2 bases, with 11 bases lying between them. CDR3 sequence (DNA): TGTGCCACCAGCAGTATCTCTGGGGGCAATCAGCCCCAGCATTTT. Residues: CATSSISGGNQPQHF.

This clone has just one count. V usage is TRBV28 and J usage is TRBJ1-2; 7 bases match TRBD1. CDR1 is MDHEN, CDR2 SYDVKM, per germline. The CDR3 is 12 residues long. V was clipped by 11 bases and J by 3 bases; unmatched bases: 6. CDR3 sequence (DNA): TGTGCCTTACAGGGGTCGGACTATGGCTACACCTTC. Translation gives CALQGSDYGYTF.

The J gene is TRBJ2-3, the V gene TRBV28; weak D call: TRBD2 (5 bases). The germline gives CDR1 MDHEN, CDR2 SYDVKM. This CDR3 region has 12 residues. The V end lost 3 bases, the J end lost 9 bases, and 10 bases lay between the germline ends. The CDR3 sequence: CASSFLAYTQYF. The CDR3 DNA reads as TGTGCCAGCAGTTTTCTAGCTTACACGCAGTATTTT.

The J gene is TRBJ2-1, the V gene TRBV11-3, with TRBD2 as a possible D gene (7 bases). This CDR3 spans 13 amino acids. Trimming shortened V by 4 bases and J by 9 bases, and 13 bases separated the two germline ends. From germline, CDR1 is SGHNT and CDR2 YENEEA. CDR3 bases: TGTGCCAGCAGCTCGGGGGGCCCCGGTGAGCAGTTCTTC. Translating gives CASSSGGPGEQFF.

The chain couples TRBV11-2 to TRBJ1-4, with 7 nucleotides matching TRBD1. V dropped 5 bases and J dropped 5; count of bases not matched to a gene: 8. This CDR3 is built from 15 residues. Germline V gene lookup returns CDR1 SGHAT and CDR2 FQNNGV. The CDR3 DNA follows: TGTGCCAGCAGCCCCCGACAGGGTGCGAATGAAAAACTGTTTTTT. Amino acid sequence: CASSPRQGANEKLFF.

The CDR3 loop reads CASSELALAGRTDTQYF. As DNA, the CDR3 is TGTGCCAGCAGTGAACTGGCGCTAGCGGGGCGCACAGATACGCAGTATTTT. This chain joins TRBV6-1 and TRBJ2-3; TRBD2 agrees at 9 bases. Germline V gives CDR1 MNHNS, CDR2 SASEGT. With 2 bases clipped from V and 1 base from J, the junction kept 7 bases outside the gene matches. The length of the CDR3 is 17 residues.

The chain couples TRBV6-6 to TRBJ1-2; D not resolved. V gave up 5 bases and J gave up 7 bases, with 20 bases separating them. The CDR3 loop spans 15 amino acids. The germline V gene has CDR1 MNHNY and CDR2 SVGAGI (reference sequence). CDR3 residues: CASSTPGLSGAGYTF. The CDR3 bases are TGTGCCAGCAGTACCCCCGGGTTGAGTGGAGCTGGCTACACCTTC.

The V call is TRBV9, the J call TRBJ2-7, with TRBD1 identical over 10 bases. CDR1 is SGDLS and CDR2 is YYNGEE in the germline V gene. The CDR3 runs to 14 residues. J gave up 4 bases and V 3 bases, and 4 bases lay outside the gene matches. The CDR3 DNA is TGTGCCAGCAGCGAGCGGGACAGGGGTTACGAGCAGTACTTC. This encodes CASSERDRGYEQYF.

The chain couples TRBV7-8 to TRBJ2-5; 7 bases fit TRBD2. Looked up from germline, CDR1 is SGHVS and CDR2 is FQNEAQ. Losses at the gene ends were 2 bases for V and 1 base for J; bases not matched to a gene: 4. The CDR3 is 15 residues long. The CDR3 DNA follows: TGTGCCAGCAGCTTACGGGGGGTAACCCAAGAGACCCAGTACTTC. Translating it yields CASSLRGVTQETQYF. The whole variable domain, remainder taken from reference TRBV7-8 and TRBJ2-5, is GAGVSQSPRYKVAKRGQDVALRCDPISGHVSLFWYQQALGQGPEFLTYFQNEAQLDKSGLPSDRFFAERPEGSVSTLKIQRTQQEDSAVYLCASSLRGVTQETQYFGPGTRLLVL.

V usage is TRBV25-1 and J usage is TRBJ1-2; maybe TRBD1 (6 bases). The germline CDR1 and CDR2 sequences are MGHDK and SYGVNS. Trimming cost V 1 base and J 2 bases, with 8 bases left between them. This CDR3 is 14 amino acids long. The CDR3 DNA reads as TGTGCCAGCAGTGAATTAGGGACAAACTATGGCTACACCTTC. This codes for CASSELGTNYGYTF.

The V and J genes are TRBV5-4 and TRBJ2-2; 8 nucleotides align to TRBD2. The germline V gene encodes CDR1 SGHNT and CDR2 YYREEE (reference sequence). The CDR3 length is 16 residues. Trimming took 0 bases from V and 4 from J; bases not matched to a gene: 5. CDR3 residues: CASSLGAGVGTGELFF. The CDR3 region has the DNA TGTGCCAGCAGCTTGGGAGCGGGGGTGGGCACCGGGGAGCTGTTTTTT. Together with reference TRBV5-4 and TRBJ2-2, the CDR3 gives the full variable domain: ETGVTQSPTHLIKTRGQQVTLRCSSQSGHNTVSWYQQALGQGPQFIFQYYREEENGRGNFPPRFSGLQFPNYSSELNVNALELDDSALYLCASSLGAGVGTGELFFGEGSRLTVL.

This clone has a single count. V is TRBV28 and J is TRBJ2-7; 9 nucleotides agree with TRBD2. The CDR3 sequence is 13 residues long. Trimming took 6 bases from V and 9 from J; bases not matched to a gene: 9. Germline loops: CDR1 MDHEN, CDR2 SYDVKM. CDR3 sequence (DNA): TGTGCCAGCAGGGCTAGCGGGGTTCTTGGGCAGTACTTC. Protein sequence: CASRASGVLGQYF.

The CDR3 protein is CASSEPRGGNTEAFF. CDR3 bases: TGCGCCAGCAGTGAGCCGAGGGGTGGGAACACTGAAGCTTTCTTT. The chain recombines TRBV10-2 with TRBJ1-1; D is perhaps TRBD1 (5 bases). The CDR3 length is 15 residues. Germline assignment: CDR1 WSHSY and CDR2 SAAADI. V was shortened by 2 bases and J by 1 base, with 11 bases between the two germline ends.

In its sample, this clone was seen a few times. This chain connects TRBV6-1 to TRBJ1-1; D is undetermined. Germline values: CDR1 MNHNS, CDR2 SASEGT. The germline V and J ends were trimmed by 4 bases and 6 bases, with 12 bases remaining between them. The CDR3 runs 13 residues. The CDR3 region is CASSARDWPEAFF. CDR3 sequence (DNA): TGTGCCAGCAGTGCGCGGGATTGGCCTGAAGCTTTCTTT.

The chain couples TRBV7-2 to TRBJ1-6; 8 nucleotides agree with TRBD1. The V gene's germline CDR1 is SGHTA and CDR2 FQGNSA. CDR3 length: 16 amino acids. The junction had 6 bases not matched to a gene; V was cut back by 0 bases and J by 8 bases. CDR3 coding DNA: TGTGCCAGCAGCTTAGCTATGGCAGGGGGCGATTCACCCCTCCACTTT. Amino acids: CASSLAMAGGDSPLHF.

This clone was observed once. The gene calls are TRBV15 and TRBJ2-2; maybe TRBD2 (5 bases). The V gene lost 0 bases and the J gene lost 4 bases, with 6 bases spanning the gap. Germline lookup yields CDR1 LNHNV and CDR2 YYDKDF (reference sequence). This CDR3 has 14 residues. The CDR3 protein is CATSRDRGTGELFF. CDR3 in DNA: TGTGCCACCAGCAGAGATCGGGGCACCGGGGAGCTGTTTTTT.

The rearrangement joins TRBV18 to TRBJ1-5; D ambiguous. Trimming removed 1 base at V and 3 bases at J, with 7 bases between. Germline assignment: CDR1 KGHSH and CDR2 LQKENI. This CDR3 is 14 amino acids long. This CDR3 reads CASSPRRDNQPQHF. The CDR3 coding sequence is TGTGCCAGCTCACCACGAAGGGACAATCAGCCCCAGCATTTT.

The V and J genes are TRBV30 and TRBJ1-6, with D unresolved. Germline CDR1 reads GTSNPN; CDR2 reads SVGIG (reference sequence). This CDR3 contains 15 residues. The V and J ends lost 4 bases and 6 bases respectively, with 16 bases between them. This chain's CDR3 is CAWKPALFGNSPLHF. CDR3 bases: TGTGCCTGGAAGCCGGCCCTTTTTGGTAATTCACCCCTCCACTTT.

The V call is TRBV5-1, the J call TRBJ2-7; 7 bases align to TRBD2. This CDR3 is built from 15 residues. Germline trimming cut 2 bases from V and 3 bases from J; bases unmatched to any gene: 8. Looked up from germline, CDR1 is SGHRS and CDR2 is YFSETQ. The CDR3 loop reads CASSLSRDYLYEQYF. CDR3 DNA sequence: TGCGCCAGCAGCTTAAGCCGGGACTATCTCTACGAGCAGTACTTC.

The V call is TRBV28, the J call TRBJ1-1; D gene unclear. Germline values: CDR1 MDHEN, CDR2 SYDVKM. The CDR3 runs to 14 residues. The V end lost 2 bases, the J end lost 2 bases, and 9 bases lay between the germline ends. CDR3 bases: TGTGCCAGCAGTTTAGCCGGGTATAACACTGAAGCTTTCTTT. Translation: CASSLAGYNTEAFF.

V usage is TRBV6-6 and J usage is TRBJ1-5; a possible D gene is TRBD1 (6 bases). The CDR3 contains 16 residues. The germline V gene encodes CDR1 MNHNY and CDR2 SVGAGI (reference sequence). V dropped 5 bases and J dropped 4 bases, with 18 bases sitting between them. CDR3: CASSRYPRGSNQPQHF. CDR3 nucleotide sequence: TGTGCCAGCAGTCGTTACCCCAGGGGAAGTAATCAGCCCCAGCATTTT.

The chain couples TRBV19 to TRBJ2-7; a weak D match, TRBD1 (5 bases). Germline assignment: CDR1 LNHDA and CDR2 SQIVND (reference sequence). With 10 bases removed from V and 4 bases from J, the gap between germline ends came to 20 bases. The CDR3 has 14 residues. The DNA for the CDR3 is TGTGCCACCGAAATAGGGGTTTTCGCGTACGAGCAGTACTTC. It yields the protein CATEIGVFAYEQYF.

This clone appeared a single time. This chain joins TRBV2 and TRBJ1-4, with 10 bases lining up with TRBD1. The CDR3 totals 15 residues. With V trimmed by 7 bases and J by 8 bases, 10 bases remained unmatched. Germline CDR1 SNHLY, CDR2 FYNNEI. Written as DNA, the CDR3 is TGTGCCAGCAAGGGTATGGGACAGGGGAACGAAAAACTGTTTTTT. This sequence encodes CASKGMGQGNEKLFF.